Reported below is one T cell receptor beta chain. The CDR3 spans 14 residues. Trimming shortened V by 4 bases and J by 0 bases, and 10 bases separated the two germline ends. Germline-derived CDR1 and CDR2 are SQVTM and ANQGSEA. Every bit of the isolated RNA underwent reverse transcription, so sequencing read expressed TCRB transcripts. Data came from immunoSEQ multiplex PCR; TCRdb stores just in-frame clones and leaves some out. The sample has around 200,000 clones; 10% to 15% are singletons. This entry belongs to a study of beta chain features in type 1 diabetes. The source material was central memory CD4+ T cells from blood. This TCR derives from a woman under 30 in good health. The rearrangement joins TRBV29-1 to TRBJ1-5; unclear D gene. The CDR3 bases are TGCAGCGTTGTAGAACAGTATAGCAATCAGCCCCAGCATTTT. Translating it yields CSVVEQYSNQPQHF.